Presented here are 15 T cell receptor beta chains from one specimen sequenced in a study of T-cell memory formation after mild COVID-19. One entry per CDR3 protein results from TCRdb running MiXCR on the 5' RACE reads. The data show about 270,000 distinct CDR3 sequences, roughly 17% seen once. The sample comprised PBMCs or a T cell subset sorted from them (not recorded which). These receptors were taken from a man younger than 35 who had mild COVID-19 (a few samples of this study predate the infection). Cell type and time point are not known.

This chain connects TRBV27 to TRBJ1-4; D is uncertain. Germline CDR1 MNHEY, CDR2 SMNVEV (reference sequence). Trimming pared 5 bases from V and 2 bases from J, leaving 9 bases between. The CDR3 is made up of 14 amino acids. CDR3: CASSRVGTNEKLFF. The CDR3 DNA sequence: TGTGCCAGCAGTAGAGTGGGGACTAATGAAAAACTGTTTTTT. Based on the CDR3 plus reference TRBV27 and TRBJ1-4, the full variable domain is EAQVTQNPRYLITVTGKKLTVTCSQNMNHEYMSWYRQDPGLGLRQIYYSMNVEVTDKGDVPEGYKVSRKEKRNFPLILESPSPNQTSLYFCASSRVGTNEKLFFGSGTQLSVL.

The genes are TRBV6-2 or TRBV6-3 and TRBJ1-2; D remains ambiguous. With 10 bases removed from V and 2 bases from J, the gap between germline ends came to 23 bases. The germline CDR1 and CDR2 sequences are MNHEY and SVGEGT. The length of the CDR3 is 16 residues. The CDR3 DNA reads TGTGCCACCAATCGGCCGACCGGGTCCATCAACTATGGCTACACCTTC. Protein: CATNRPTGSINYGYTF.

This clonotype was detected many times. The rearrangement links TRBV7-8 to TRBJ2-7; TRBD2 agrees at 10 bases. This CDR3 is 15 amino acids long. The germline V gene encodes CDR1 SGHVS and CDR2 FQNEAQ. Germline trimming cut 5 bases from V and 5 bases from J; bases unmatched to any gene: 9. In DNA form, the CDR3 reads TGTGCCAGCAGCCCAGAAGCGGGGGGGACCCACGAGCAGTACTTC. Protein sequence: CASSPEAGGTHEQYF.

This clonotype was seen more than once but under ten times. The rearrangement uses TRBV7-9 and TRBJ2-7, with no clear D. Deletions cut 6 bases from V and 4 bases from J, with 7 bases between. CDR3 length: 11 residues. Germline CDR1 reads SEHNR; CDR2 reads FQNEAQ (reference sequence). The CDR3 protein is CASRREYEQYF. In nucleotides, the CDR3 is TGTGCCAGCAGACGAGAATACGAGCAGTACTTC.

This clonotype was recorded a few times. The V and J genes are TRBV6-1 and TRBJ1-6; 7 nucleotides match TRBD1. The CDR3 contains 12 residues. Per the germline V gene, CDR1 is MNHNS and CDR2 is SASEGT. V gave up 7 bases and J gave up 7 bases; unmatched junction bases: 1. The CDR3 sequence: CASTQGNSPLHF. CDR3 in DNA: TGTGCCAGCACACAGGGGAATTCACCCCTCCACTTT.

Here the CDR3 DNA reads TGTGCCAGCAGCACTTCTAGGCAGGAGCAGTACGTC. It is translated as CASSTSRQEQYV. This sequence joins TRBV6-2 or TRBV6-3 and TRBJ2-7; D uncertain. Trimming pared 6 bases from V and 7 bases from J, leaving 13 bases between. Germline loops: CDR1 MNHEY, CDR2 SVGEGT. There are 12 residues in the CDR3.

The rearrangement joins TRBV7-6 to TRBJ2-3; maybe TRBD2 (6 bases). V lost 4 bases, J lost 2 bases, and 13 bases lay in between. Germline values: CDR1 SGHVS, CDR2 FNYEAQ. The CDR3 is 15 residues long. The CDR3 coding sequence is TGTGCCAGCAGCTGGGGGGTGATCCCCACAGATACGCAGTATTTT. Residues: CASSWGVIPTDTQYF.

This rearrangement joins TRBV9 to TRBJ2-5, with 7 positions matching TRBD2. CDR1 and CDR2 (germline): SGDLS, YYNGEE. Losses at the gene ends were 2 bases for V and 4 bases for J; bases not matched to a gene: 8. The length of the CDR3 is 15 residues. The CDR3 sequence is CASSVGTTPAETQYF. CDR3 in DNA: TGTGCCAGCAGCGTCGGGACTACGCCAGCAGAGACCCAGTACTTC. Full variable domain (remainder filled in from reference TRBV9 and TRBJ2-5): DSGVTQTPKHLITATGQRVTLRCSPRSGDLSVYWYQQSLDQGLQFLIQYYNGEERAKGNILERFSAQQFPDLHSELNLSSLELGDSALYFCASSVGTTPAETQYFGPGTRLLVL.

This clonotype was counted many times. The chain combines TRBV6-5 with TRBJ2-2; D is tentatively TRBD1 or TRBD2 (6 bases each). The CDR3 totals 14 residues. The germline gives CDR1 MNHEY, CDR2 SVGAGI. Between the trimmed V and J ends, which lost 6 bases and 13 bases, there was a span of 21 bases. The CDR3 is CASSRGAGALALFF. CDR3 coding DNA: TGTGCCAGCAGCCGCGGGGCAGGGGCCCTAGCGCTGTTTTTT.

The rearrangement links TRBV6-2 or TRBV6-3 to TRBJ2-5; 8 bases align to TRBD1. The V gene end was trimmed by 2 bases and the J gene end by 7 bases; junction bases not matched to a gene: 9. CDR1 MNHEY and CDR2 SVGEGT come from the germline V gene. The CDR3 spans 15 residues. The CDR3: CASSYATRGLGTQYF. In DNA, the CDR3 is TGTGCCAGCAGTTACGCAACCAGGGGGCTTGGGACCCAGTACTTC.

The V and J genes are TRBV10-3 and TRBJ1-6; D ambiguous. Germline loops: CDR1 ENHRY, CDR2 SYGVKD. CDR3 size: 14 residues. Trimming took 0 bases from V and 10 from J, leaving 10 bases between them. DNA of the CDR3: TGTGCCATCAGTGAGTCGGGGAGTGGGTCACCCCTCCACTTT. Translated, it gives CAISESGSGSPLHF.

Ten or more counts support this clonotype. V usage is TRBV6-5 and J usage is TRBJ2-1, with TRBD1 matching 9 bases. Trimming took 4 bases from V and 7 from J; bases not matched to a gene: 5. Germline V gives CDR1 MNHEY, CDR2 SVGAGI. The CDR3 sequence is 14 residues long. As DNA, the CDR3 is TGTGCCAGCAGTTCGGGACAGGGTGGGAATGAGCAGTTCTTC. It encodes CASSSGQGGNEQFF.

V usage is TRBV5-1 and J usage is TRBJ1-1; 12 nucleotides line up with TRBD1. The V gene end was trimmed by 4 bases and the J gene end by 3 bases; junction bases not matched to a gene: 13. Germline V gene sequence: CDR1 SGHRS, CDR2 YFSETQ. The CDR3 is made up of 18 amino acids. The CDR3 DNA sequence: TGCGCCAGCAGCATTAATCCGGGACAGGGGGCGAGACACACTGAAGCTTTCTTT. Translation gives CASSINPGQGARHTEAFF. Drawing the rest from reference TRBV5-1 and TRBJ1-1, the complete variable domain is KAGVTQTPRYLIKTRGQQVTLSCSPISGHRSVSWYQQTPGQGLQFLFEYFSETQRNKGNFPGRFSGRQFSNSRSEMNVSTLELGDSALYLCASSINPGQGARHTEAFFGQGTRLTVV.

This clonotype appeared a few times. V and J are TRBV4-3 and TRBJ1-4; D not certain. V was pared by 0 bases and J by 4 bases, with 6 bases between. The CDR3 loop spans 14 amino acids. The germline gives CDR1 LGHNA, CDR2 YSLEER. The CDR3 DNA sequence: TGCGCCAGCAGCCAAGATCAGTTTAATGAAAAACTGTTTTTT. Its translation: CASSQDQFNEKLFF.

In its sample, this clonotype was seen a few times. This rearrangement joins TRBV4-2 to TRBJ1-6; maybe TRBD1 (5 bases). The germline CDR1 and CDR2 sequences are LGHNA and YNFKEQ. CDR3 size: 14 residues. V was cut by 0 bases and J by 10 bases, with 10 bases left in between. CDR3 sequence: CASSQEAGRSPLHF. In DNA form, the CDR3 reads TGTGCCAGCAGCCAAGAGGCAGGGCGGTCACCCCTCCACTTT.